The 18 T cell receptor beta chains listed next were all sequenced from one sample in a study of shared clonotypes between healthy human individuals. The method was immunoSEQ multiplex PCR; TCRdb's version includes in-frame clones alone and lacks a portion of them. The repertoire has under 1,100,000 clones, under 80% of them found once; the top ten carry about 1.5%. The sequencing input was memory CD4+ T cells sorted from blood. The subset is: CD45RA-negative fraction. The receptors were gathered from a young man in good health.

This chain connects TRBV7-2 to TRBJ1-6; TRBD1 matches 9 bases. The germline gives CDR1 SGHTA, CDR2 FQGNSA. V was clipped by 5 bases and J by 6 bases; unmatched bases: 5. The CDR3 has 15 amino acids. For the CDR3, the DNA is TGTGCCAGCAGCGGACCGGGACAGGGTAATTCACCCCTCCACTTT. Translating it yields CASSGPGQGNSPLHF.

The chain employs TRBV5-4 and TRBJ2-4; 8 bases are shared with TRBD1. The germline gives CDR1 SGHNT, CDR2 YYREEE (reference sequence). The CDR3 is 17 amino acids. V shed 0 bases and J 7 bases; nucleotides not matched to a gene: 12. CDR3 protein: CASSLEVGPGGRNIQYF. In DNA form, the CDR3 reads TGTGCCAGCAGCTTGGAGGTGGGGCCAGGGGGCCGGAACATTCAGTACTTC.

The CDR3: CATHWGGTTNEKLFF. The CDR3 DNA is TGTGCCACCCATTGGGGGGGTACGACTAATGAAAAACTGTTTTTT. The chain carries TRBV6-1 and TRBJ1-4, with a possible D match to TRBD1 (5 bases). CDR1 is MNHNS and CDR2 is SASEGT in the germline V gene. CDR3 size: 15 residues. Between the trimmed V and J ends, which lost 10 bases and 2 bases, there was a span of 17 bases.

The rearrangement links TRBV18 to TRBJ2-3, with D uncertain. The length of the CDR3 is 14 residues. The germline V gene has CDR1 KGHSH and CDR2 LQKENI. The V and J ends lost 3 bases and 5 bases respectively, with 12 bases between them. CDR3 sequence: CASSPRQGVDTQYF. The CDR3 coding sequence is TGTGCCAGCTCACCCCGCCAAGGAGTAGATACGCAGTATTTT.

Notes on this clone: Other DNA sequences in this specimen translate into the identical CDR3. The genes are TRBV6-5 and TRBJ2-7; D remains unclear. The CDR3 is 11 amino acids. V lost 4 bases and J lost 4, with 5 bases in between. Germline CDR1 and CDR2: MNHEY and SVGAGI. DNA of the CDR3: TGTGCCAGCAGTTCTCCTTACGAGCAGTACTTC. Translated: CASSSPYEQYF.

V and J are TRBV5-1 and TRBJ1-1, with TRBD1 matching over 8 bases. The V segment lost 3 bases and the J segment 4 bases; nucleotides outside the gene matches: 5. The CDR3 consists of 14 residues. Germline CDR1 SGHRS, CDR2 YFSETQ. The CDR3 loop reads CASSSSTGGTEAFF. DNA for the CDR3: TGCGCCAGCAGCTCCTCTACAGGGGGCACTGAAGCTTTCTTT.

V gene TRBV19 combines with J gene TRBJ2-7, with 7 bases that match TRBD1. CDR1 is LNHDA and CDR2 is SQIVND in the germline V gene (reference sequence). CDR3 length equals 15 residues. With V trimmed by 2 bases and J by 5 bases, 9 bases remained unmatched. CDR3 residues: CASSIMAQGNHEQYF. DNA of the CDR3: TGTGCCAGTAGTATAATGGCACAGGGGAATCACGAGCAGTACTTC.

This clone showed up many times. This chain's CDR3 is CASTPLTPGYEQYF. The DNA for the CDR3 is TGTGCCAGTACCCCTCTTACCCCAGGCTACGAGCAGTACTTC. The chain has TRBV19 and TRBJ2-7; unclear D gene. V dropped 7 bases and J dropped 3 bases, with 16 bases sitting between them. CDR3 length: 14 residues. Per the germline V gene, CDR1 is LNHDA and CDR2 is SQIVND (reference sequence). Looking up the rest from reference TRBV19 and TRBJ2-7 gives the full variable domain: DGGITQSPKYLFRKEGQNVTLSCEQNLNHDAMYWYRQDPGQGLRLIYYSQIVNDFQKGDIAEGYSVSREKKESFPLTVTSAQKNPTAFYLCASTPLTPGYEQYFGPGTRLTVT.

The V and J genes are TRBV11-2 and TRBJ1-4, with 9 positions matching TRBD1. Germline CDR1 and CDR2: SGHAT and FQNNGV. J lost 8 bases, V lost 1 base, and 8 bases had no gene match. CDR3 length: 16 amino acids. The CDR3 DNA reads TGTGCCAGCAGCTTAGGTTCCGGGACAGGGCAGGAAAAACTGTTTTTT. Translated: CASSLGSGTGQEKLFF.

V gene TRBV6-1 combines with J gene TRBJ2-3; D is possibly TRBD1 (5 bases). V was pared by 3 bases and J by 6 bases, with 13 bases between. The CDR3 contains 14 residues. Germline V gene sequence: CDR1 MNHNS, CDR2 SASEGT. CDR3: CASSDFTGRDTQYF. CDR3 nucleotide sequence: TGTGCCAGCAGTGACTTCACAGGAAGGGATACGCAGTATTTT.

The gene calls are TRBV10-3 and TRBJ1-4; D is possibly TRBD1 (5 bases). The CDR3 runs to 15 residues. Germline V CDR1 and CDR2: ENHRY, SYGVKD. Trimming removed 3 bases from V and 3 bases from J, with 11 bases in between. For the CDR3, the DNA is TGTGCCATCAGTGATTCTGGGGGTGCTAATGAAAAACTGTTTTTT. As protein: CAISDSGGANEKLFF.

J is TRBJ2-7 and V is TRBV25-1; D not resolved. V lost 3 bases to trimming and J lost 6 bases, with 15 bases between them. Germline V gene data show CDR1 as MGHDK and CDR2 as SYGVNS. The CDR3 spans 14 residues. The chain's CDR3 is CASSDLRSGGEQYF. The CDR3 bases are TGTGCCAGCAGTGATCTAAGGTCTGGCGGCGAGCAGTACTTC.

V and J are TRBV4-1 and TRBJ2-4; tentatively, D is TRBD1 or TRBD2 (5 bases each). V lost 3 bases and J 0 bases, leaving 12 bases between the germline ends. The germline V gene encodes CDR1 MGHRA and CDR2 YSYEKL. The CDR3 totals 16 residues. CDR3 sequence (DNA): TGCGCCAGCAGCCACGGGACCGGAGTAGCCAAAAACATTCAGTACTTC. Its protein product is CASSHGTGVAKNIQYF.

The chain uses TRBV1 and TRBJ2-2; the D call TRBD1 from the table was never checked on the DNA. TRBV1 is a recognized pseudogene. The CDR3 sequence is 13 residues long. The CDR3 protein is CTSSPQGGGELFF. As DNA, the CDR3 is TGCACCAGCAGCCCCCAGGGCGGCGGGGAGCTGTTTTTT.

The gene calls are TRBV5-1 and TRBJ2-7; TRBD1 might be the D (6 bases). This CDR3 is built from 15 residues. Germline CDR1 reads SGHRS; CDR2 reads YFSETQ. The ends were cut back, 4 bases at V and 2 bases at J, with 16 bases in the middle. The DNA for the CDR3 is TGCGCCAGCAGCCCATCATCGACAGGAGCCTACGAGCAGTACTTC. As protein: CASSPSSTGAYEQYF.

This clone was seen a handful of times. The sample has other DNA sequences that encode this CDR3 too. The chain has TRBV7-2 and TRBJ2-3; TRBD1 aligns across 9 bases. The germline V gene encodes CDR1 SGHTA and CDR2 FQGNSA. The CDR3 spans 18 residues. The trim removed 5 bases at V and 2 bases at J, leaving 14 bases unmatched. CDR3 sequence reads: CASSLKPPGTGSTDTQYF. Written as DNA, the CDR3 is TGTGCCAGCAGCCTGAAACCCCCCGGGACAGGGTCCACAGATACGCAGTATTTT.

The chain uses TRBV5-6 and TRBJ2-1, with D perhaps TRBD1 (7 bases). Germline CDR1 and CDR2: SGHDT and YYEEEE. The germline V and J ends were trimmed by 0 bases and 9 bases, with 16 bases remaining between them. The CDR3 totals 15 residues. The CDR3 sequence: CASSLEGAQGGEQFF. CDR3 in DNA: TGTGCCAGCAGCTTGGAGGGGGCGCAGGGAGGTGAGCAGTTCTTC.

This chain links TRBV4-1 with TRBJ2-3; tentatively, D is TRBD1 (6 bases). Deletions cut 0 bases from V and 9 bases from J, with 19 bases between. CDR1 MGHRA and CDR2 YSYEKL come from the germline V gene. The CDR3 sequence is 16 residues long. The DNA of the CDR3 is TGCGCCAGCAGCCAAGAGGTAGAGGGGGTTTTAGCCACGCAGTATTTT. The encoded protein is CASSQEVEGVLATQYF.